This T cell receptor (beta chain) was recorded in a study of blood T cell repertoires in COVID-19. Produced via immunoSEQ multiplex PCR; TCRdb's table is partial and in-frame only. Of approximately 270,000 clones listed, about 91% are singletons. Germline values: CDR1 LNHDA, CDR2 SQIVND (reference sequence). The CDR3 is 14 residues long. Trimming removed 8 bases from V and 1 base from J; junction bases left unmatched: 3. Material for sequencing was PBMCs or T cells enriched from blood (not recorded which). The receptor was isolated from a man between 35 and 55 years old who had been exposed to COVID-19. This chain uses TRBV19 with TRBJ2-2; 8 bases match TRBD2. CDR3 loop: CASLAGLNTGELFF. The CDR3 DNA reads TGTGCCAGTTTAGCGGGGTTGAACACCGGGGAGCTGTTTTTT.